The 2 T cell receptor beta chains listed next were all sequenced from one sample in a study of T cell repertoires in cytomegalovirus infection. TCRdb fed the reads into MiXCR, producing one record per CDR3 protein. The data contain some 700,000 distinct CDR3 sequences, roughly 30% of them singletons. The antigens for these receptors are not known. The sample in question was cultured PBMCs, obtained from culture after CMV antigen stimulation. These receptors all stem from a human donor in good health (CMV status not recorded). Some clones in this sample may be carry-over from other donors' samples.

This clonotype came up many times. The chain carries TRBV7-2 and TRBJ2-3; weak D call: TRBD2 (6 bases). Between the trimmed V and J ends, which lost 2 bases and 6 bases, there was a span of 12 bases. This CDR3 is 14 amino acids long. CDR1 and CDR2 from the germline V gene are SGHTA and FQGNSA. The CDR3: CASSLMRGADTQYF. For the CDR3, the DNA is TGTGCCAGCAGCTTAATGCGGGGCGCCGATACGCAGTATTTT.

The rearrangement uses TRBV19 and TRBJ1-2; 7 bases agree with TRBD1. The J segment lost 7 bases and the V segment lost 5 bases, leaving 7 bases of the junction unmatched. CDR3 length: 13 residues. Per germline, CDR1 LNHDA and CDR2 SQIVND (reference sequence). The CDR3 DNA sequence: TGTGCCAGTAGTGCACAGGGGAGCGGTGGCTACACCTTC. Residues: CASSAQGSGGYTF.